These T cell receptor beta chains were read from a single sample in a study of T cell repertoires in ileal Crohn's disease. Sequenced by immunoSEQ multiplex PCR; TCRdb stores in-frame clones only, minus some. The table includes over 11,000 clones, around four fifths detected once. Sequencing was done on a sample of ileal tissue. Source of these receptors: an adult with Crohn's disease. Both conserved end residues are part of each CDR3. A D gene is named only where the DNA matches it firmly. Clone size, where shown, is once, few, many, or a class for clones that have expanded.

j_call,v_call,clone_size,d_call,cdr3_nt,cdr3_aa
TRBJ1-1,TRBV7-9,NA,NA,TGTGCCAGCAGCTTCGTATCGGGAAAAGTCACTGAAGCTTTCTTT,CASSFVSGKVTEAFF
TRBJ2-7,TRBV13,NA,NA,TGTGCCAGCAGCTTAACTAGACTCTCCTACGAGCAGTACTTC,CASSLTRLSYEQYF
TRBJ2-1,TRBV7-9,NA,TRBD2,TGTGCCAGCAGCCGCCCCGTCCAACTAGCGCGTGACAATGAGCAGTTCTTC,CASSRPVQLARDNEQFF
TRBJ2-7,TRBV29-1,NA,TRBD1,TGCAGCGTCGAGCAATACAGGGGAAACTCCTACGAGCAGTACTTC,CSVEQYRGNSYEQYF
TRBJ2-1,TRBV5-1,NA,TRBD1,TGCGCCAGCAGCGCCCTCAGGGGGCTCTGGGGTGAGCAGTTCTTC,CASSALRGLWGEQFF
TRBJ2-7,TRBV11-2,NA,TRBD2,TGTGCCAGCAGCTTAGCTAGCGGGAACTCCTACGAGCAGTACTTC,CASSLASGNSYEQYF
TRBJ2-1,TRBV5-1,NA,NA,TGCGCCAGCAGCCCGGCCGAGCGGTACTACTACAATGAGCAGTTCTTC,CASSPAERYYYNEQFF
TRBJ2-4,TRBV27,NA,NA,TGTGCCAGCAGTCGCGACTTGGGGGGTTACGGCATTCAGTACTTC,CASSRDLGGYGIQYF
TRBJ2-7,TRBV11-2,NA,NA,TGTGCCAGCAGCTTTGATCAGGGTCTTATCGAGCAGTACTTC,CASSFDQGLIEQYF
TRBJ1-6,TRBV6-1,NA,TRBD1,TGTGCCAGCAGTGACCAACCGGGACAGGGGAAATCACCCCTCCACTTT,CASSDQPGQGKSPLHF
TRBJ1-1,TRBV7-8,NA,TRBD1,TGTGCCAGCAGCTTAGGGTCCAGGGGGAGCACTGAAGCTTTCTTT,CASSLGSRGSTEAFF
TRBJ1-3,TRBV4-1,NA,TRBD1,TGCGCCAGCAGCCAGGGGAACAGGGGACTCTCTGGAAACACCATATATTTT,CASSQGNRGLSGNTIYF
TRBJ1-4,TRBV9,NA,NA,TGTGCCAGCAGGGGGGGGACTTCAACTAATGAAAAACTGTTTTTT,CASRGGTSTNEKLFF
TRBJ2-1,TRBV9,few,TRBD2,TGTGCCAGCAGCCCCTCGGAGCGGGGGGGCTACAATGAGCAGTTCTTC,CASSPSERGGYNEQFF
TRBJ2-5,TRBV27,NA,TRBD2,TGTGCCAGCAGTTCACCTCCGGCGGGGGGGACCCAGTACTTC,CASSSPPAGGTQYF
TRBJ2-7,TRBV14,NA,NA,TGTGCCAGCAGCCAAGAACCAGGGTGGACCTACGAGCAGTACTTC,CASSQEPGWTYEQYF
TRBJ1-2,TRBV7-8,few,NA,TGTGCCAGCAGCTTAGATCCGGTTGTGATTTATGGCTACACCTTC,CASSLDPVVIYGYTF
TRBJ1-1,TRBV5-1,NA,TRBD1,TGCGCCAGCAGCCGGGGACAGGCGGCCATTGAAGCTTTCTTT,CASSRGQAAIEAFF
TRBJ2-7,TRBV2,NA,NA,TGTGCCACCAGGCCAGGACAGAGGCCCTACGAGCAGTACTTC,CATRPGQRPYEQYF
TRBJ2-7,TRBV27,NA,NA,TGTGCCAGCACCCCCCCCAGCGCTCCCTACGAGCAGTACTTC,CASTPPSAPYEQYF
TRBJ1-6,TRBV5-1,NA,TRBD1,TGCGCCAGCAGTTCGGACAGGGGCCTCTATAATTCACCCCTCCACTTT,CASSSDRGLYNSPLHF
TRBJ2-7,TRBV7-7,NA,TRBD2,TGTGCCAGCAGCTTATTTAGCGGGCCTTCCTACGAGCAGTACTTC,CASSLFSGPSYEQYF
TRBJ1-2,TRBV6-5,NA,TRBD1,TGTGCCAGCAGTCCGGACAGGTGGAACTATGGCTACACCTTC,CASSPDRWNYGYTF
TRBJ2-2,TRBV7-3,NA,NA,TGTGCCAGCAGCGCGACGGCGGGGCCCGGGGAGCTGTTTTTT,CASSATAGPGELFF
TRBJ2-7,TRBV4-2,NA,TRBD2,TGTGCCAGCAGCCAAGCCGCTAGCGGGAGTTTCAGCGAGCAGTACTTC,CASSQAASGSFSEQYF
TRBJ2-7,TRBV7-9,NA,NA,TGTGCCAGCAGCTCCGGATTGCTGGACATTCCCTACGAGCAGTACTTC,CASSSGLLDIPYEQYF
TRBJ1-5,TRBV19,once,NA,TGTGCCAGTAGTCTCAGCAGGCGCCCCCAGCATTTT,CASSLSRRPQHF
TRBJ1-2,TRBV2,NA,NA,TGTGCCAGCAGTGAAGCGCTTCAGTCTTGGGCGGGCTACACCTTC,CASSEALQSWAGYTF
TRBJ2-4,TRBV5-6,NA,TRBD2,TGTGCCAGCAGACCGGGGGGGGGCGCCAAAAACATTCAGTACTTC,CASRPGGGAKNIQYF
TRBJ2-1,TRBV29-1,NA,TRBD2,TGCAGCGCTAGGACTAGCGGGAGGGGTAATGAGCAGTTCTTC,CSARTSGRGNEQFF
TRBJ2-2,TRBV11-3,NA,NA,TGTGCCAGTTCACAGCCGGCCGGGGAGCTGTTTTTT,CASSQPAGELFF
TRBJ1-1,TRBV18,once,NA,TGTGCCAGCTCCCAAACCTGGGGCACCCGAATCAGTACTGAAGCTTTCTTT,CASSQTWGTRISTEAFF
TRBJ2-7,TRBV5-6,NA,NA,TGTGCCAGCAGCTTGGGACAGACCTCCTACGAGCAGTACTTC,CASSLGQTSYEQYF
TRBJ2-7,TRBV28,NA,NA,TGTGCCAGCAGTCCAACAGGGAGGGGCTCCTACGAGCAGTACTTC,CASSPTGRGSYEQYF
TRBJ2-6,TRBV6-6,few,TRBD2,TGTGCCAGCAGGCCCCCAACGGGGGGAGGGGCCAACGTCCTGACTTTC,CASRPPTGGGANVLTF
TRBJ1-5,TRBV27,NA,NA,TGTGCCAGCAGTTTATCGGGGATCGGACATAGCAATCAGCCCCAGCATTTT,CASSLSGIGHSNQPQHF
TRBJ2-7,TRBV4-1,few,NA,TGCGCCAGCAGCCAAGAAGAGGGTTTCTACGAGCAGTACTTC,CASSQEEGFYEQYF
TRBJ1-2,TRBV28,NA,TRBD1,TGTGCCAGCAGCGCCGGACAGGCCGCTTATGGCTACACCTTC,CASSAGQAAYGYTF
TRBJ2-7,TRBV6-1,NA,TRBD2,TGTGCCAGCAGTGCGGGGACTAGCGGGACGGGGGAGCAGTACTTC,CASSAGTSGTGEQYF
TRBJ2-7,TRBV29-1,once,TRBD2,TGCAGCGTGCGGACTAGCGGAAGTTCTGTGGAGCAGTACTTC,CSVRTSGSSVEQYF
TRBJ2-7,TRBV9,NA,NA,TGTGCCAGCAGCGTCACCCGCTCAGGCTACGAGCAGTACTTC,CASSVTRSGYEQYF
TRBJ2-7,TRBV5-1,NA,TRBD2,TGCGCCAGTCCTTCTAGCGGCCCATACGAGCAGTACTTC,CASPSSGPYEQYF
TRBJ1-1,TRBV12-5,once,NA,TGTGCTAGTGCCAACCAGGGCACACTCGGGACTGAAGCTTTCTTT,CASANQGTLGTEAFF
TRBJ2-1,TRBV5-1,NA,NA,TGCGCCAGCAGCTTGGGTACGGGGTGGGAGTTATTCAATGAGCAGTTCTTC,CASSLGTGWELFNEQFF
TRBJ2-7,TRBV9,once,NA,TGTGCCAGCAGCGCCACAGTGGGCGAGCAGTACTTC,CASSATVGEQYF
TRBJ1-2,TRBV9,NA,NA,TGTGCCAGCAGCGTCACTGGGGGGGGTGGCTACACCTTC,CASSVTGGGGYTF
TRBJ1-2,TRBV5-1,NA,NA,TGCGCCAGCAGCCCATGGGGGCAGACTCTAAACTATGGCTACACCTTC,CASSPWGQTLNYGYTF
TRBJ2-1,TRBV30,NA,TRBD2,TGTGCCTGGAGTCTCACGTGGGGACTACCTTACAATGAGCAGTTCTTC,CAWSLTWGLPYNEQFF
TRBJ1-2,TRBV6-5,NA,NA,TGTGCCAGCAGTTACGGCGGGGAGGGAAACTATGGCTACACCTTC,CASSYGGEGNYGYTF
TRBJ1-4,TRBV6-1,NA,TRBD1,TGTGCCAGCAGTGGGGACAGTTTGAAACTGTTTTTT,CASSGDSLKLFF
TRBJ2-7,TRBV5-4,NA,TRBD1,TGTGCCAGCAGCTTGGTACAGGGGGCGTCCTACGAGCAGTACTTC,CASSLVQGASYEQYF
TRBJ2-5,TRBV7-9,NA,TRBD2,TGTGCCAGCAGCTTAGCGCATGGCGGGAGAGGAGAGACCCAGTACTTC,CASSLAHGGRGETQYF
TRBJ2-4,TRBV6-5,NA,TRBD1,TGTGCCAGCAGTACCGGACAGGGGAACATTCAGTACTTC,CASSTGQGNIQYF
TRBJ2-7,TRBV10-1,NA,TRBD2,TGCGCCAGCAGTGAAGGGCTAGCGGGAGTTTACGAGCAGTACTTC,CASSEGLAGVYEQYF